The entry below gives a single T cell receptor (beta chain) sequence along with its context. V lost 4 bases, J lost 5 bases, and 14 bases stayed unmatched. The germline gives CDR1 SGHKS, CDR2 YYEKEE (reference sequence). The length of the CDR3 is 16 residues. In the study's own analysis: Quantification of nucleated cells was approximated via reference gene primer amplification. Clones were read by immunoSEQ multiplex PCR, and TCRdb kept only the in-frame ones, dropping some. That table supplies the V and J calls and clone size; D and trimming were determined from the DNA. The table includes about 250,000 clones, roughly nine tenths detected once. This specimen belongs to a study of blood T cell repertoires in COVID-19. Study at large: The origin of the acute and convalescent COVID-19 samples was the United States, Italy and Spain. Sources were T cells, B-cell-depleted T cells, or PBMCs; the material itself was cDNA or gDNA.

This sequence was found in a woman aged 35 to 49 who had recovered from COVID-19. Sequencing was performed on peripheral blood. This chain links TRBV5-5 with TRBJ1-1; 7 bases are shared with TRBD1. The CDR3 nucleotides read TGTGCCAGCAGCCCTATTCTAAGGGGGCCGGGTACTGAAGCTTTCTTT. Translation: CASSPILRGPGTEAFF.